This TCR beta chain appears in the sequencing data of a study of blood T cell repertoires in COVID-19. Study overall: Samples taken during acute and convalescent COVID-19 were collected in the United States, Italy and Spain.

Assay: immunoSEQ multiplex PCR; the TCRdb copy retains only in-frame clones and omits some. The sample includes about 270,000 clones, around 90% seen only once; the top ten take 0.8% to 1%. The study drew participants aged about 18 to 89 years from 20 to 30 US areas. Recovery meant two consecutive negative NP/OP PCR tests, professional clearance, or resolved symptoms. The CDR3 loop spans 15 amino acids. The V gene's germline CDR1 is LGHDT and CDR2 YNNKEL (reference sequence). Trimming stripped 3 bases from V and 0 bases from J, with 8 bases between. The V gene is TRBV3-1 (or the pseudogene TRBV3-2), the J gene TRBJ1-4, with unresolved D. Material for sequencing was PBMCs or T cells enriched from blood (not recorded which). This clonotype was sampled from a woman in her thirties who had recovered from COVID-19. The CDR3 loop reads CASSQGRATNEKLFF. In DNA form, the CDR3 reads TGTGCCAGCAGCCAGGGGAGGGCAACTAATGAAAAACTGTTTTTT.